These T cell receptor beta chains were read from a single sample in a study of Graves' ophthalmopathy and Graves' hyperthyroidism. TCRdb re-derived calls from the multiplex PCR reads in MiXCR, one entry per CDR3 protein. The sample includes under 350,000 distinct CDR3 sequences, about a sixth seen only once; the top ten take roughly an eighth. The sample consisted of peripheral blood. The receptors originated from an adult man with Graves' ophthalmopathy. CDR3s include the opening cysteine and the closing phenylalanine or tryptophan. The order of the fields is J gene, clone size, D gene, V gene, CDR3 DNA, CDR3 protein. D genes are given only for firm matches. Part of the rows lack a size; the others show once, few, many or a class for expanded clones.

TRBJ1-6,NA,TRBD1,TRBV12-3/TRBV12-4,TGTGCCAGCACCACTAAGACAGGGTTGTCCAATTCACCCCTCCACTTT,CASTTKTGLSNSPLHF
TRBJ1-5,many,TRBD1,TRBV20-1,TGCAGTGCTAGCAGGGGGGCAAATCAGCCCCAGCATTTT,CSASRGANQPQHF
TRBJ1-1,many,NA,TRBV11-2,TGTGCCAGCAGCTTAGGGTTAAACACTGAAGCTTTCTTT,CASSLGLNTEAFF
TRBJ2-7,NA,NA,TRBV6-1,TGTGCCAGCAGTGAAAAGTTCTACGAGCAGTACTTC,CASSEKFYEQYF
TRBJ2-7,many,NA,TRBV7-2,TGTGCCAGCAGCTTACCAGGGATTGCCTACGAGCAGTACTTC,CASSLPGIAYEQYF
TRBJ1-1,many,TRBD1,TRBV28,TGTGCCAGCAGTTTATCAAAGGGGGCGGGGGACACTGAAGCTTTCTTT,CASSLSKGAGDTEAFF
TRBJ1-5,many,NA,TRBV28,TGTGCCAGCAGGGACAACAGTAGGCCCCAGCATTTT,CASRDNSRPQHF
TRBJ2-5,many,TRBD2,TRBV30,TGTGCCTGGAGTGTACGTTCGGGCAGCGGGAGACCCGGGACCCAGTACTTC,CAWSVRSGSGRPGTQYF
TRBJ1-2,many,NA,TRBV30,TGTGCCTGGAGGGGACCTTCCACGGCCGGCTACACCTTC,CAWRGPSTAGYTF
TRBJ2-7,many,TRBD2,TRBV7-2,TGTGCCAGCAGCTTAACTAGCGGGGATACCTACGAGCAGTACTTC,CASSLTSGDTYEQYF
TRBJ2-2,many,NA,TRBV6-1,TGTGCCAGCAGTGAGTTCGGGTCCGGGGAGCTGTTTTTT,CASSEFGSGELFF
TRBJ2-5,many,NA,TRBV6-2/TRBV6-3,TGTGCCAGCAGTTCCATCACTCGGGAGACCCAGTACTTC,CASSSITRETQYF
TRBJ1-2,many,TRBD1,TRBV12-3/TRBV12-4,TGTGCCAGCAGTGTAACAGGGGCCCAGGGGGGCTACACCTTC,CASSVTGAQGGYTF
TRBJ2-7,many,TRBD1,TRBV6-1,TGTGCCAGCTCTAGACAGGGGGAGGTCGAGCAGTACTTC,CASSRQGEVEQYF
TRBJ1-1,many,TRBD1,TRBV20-1,TGCAGTGCTAGAGGACAGGGGGCGAGGCGAGCTTTCTTT,CSARGQGARRAFF
TRBJ1-1,NA,NA,TRBV19,TGTGCCAGTAGGGGATGGGGGCGGAACACTGAAGCTTTCTTT,CASRGWGRNTEAFF
TRBJ2-7,once,TRBD1,TRBV6-1,TGTGCCAGTTCGGGACAGTCCGAGCAGTACTTC,CASSGQSEQYF
TRBJ2-7,many,NA,TRBV29-1,TGCAGCGTTGAAGAAGAGGCCTACGAGCAGTACTTC,CSVEEEAYEQYF